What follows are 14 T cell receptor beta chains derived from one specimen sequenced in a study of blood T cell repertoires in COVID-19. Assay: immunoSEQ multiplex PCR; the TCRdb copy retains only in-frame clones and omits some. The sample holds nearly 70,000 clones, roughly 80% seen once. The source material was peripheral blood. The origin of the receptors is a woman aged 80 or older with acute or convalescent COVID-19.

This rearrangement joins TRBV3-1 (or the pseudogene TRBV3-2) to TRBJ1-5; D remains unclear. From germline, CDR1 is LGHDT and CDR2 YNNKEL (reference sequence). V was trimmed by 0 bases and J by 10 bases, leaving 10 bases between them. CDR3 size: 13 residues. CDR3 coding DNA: TGTGCCAGCAGCCAAGAGACGCGGGGACCCCAGCATTTT. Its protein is CASSQETRGPQHF.

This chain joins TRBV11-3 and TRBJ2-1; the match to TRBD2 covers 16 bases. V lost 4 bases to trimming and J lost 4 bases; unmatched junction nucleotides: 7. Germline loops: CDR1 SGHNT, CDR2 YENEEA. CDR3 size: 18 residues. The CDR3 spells CASSSGTSGGAAYNEQFF. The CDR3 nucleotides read TGTGCCAGCAGCTCCGGGACTAGCGGGGGGGCCGCTTACAATGAGCAGTTCTTC.

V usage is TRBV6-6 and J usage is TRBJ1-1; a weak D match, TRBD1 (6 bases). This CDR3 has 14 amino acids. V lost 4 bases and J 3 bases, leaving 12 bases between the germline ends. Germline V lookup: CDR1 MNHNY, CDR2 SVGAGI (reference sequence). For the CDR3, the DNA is TGTGCCAGCAGTTTGGGGGGGGGCTACACTGAAGCTTTCTTT. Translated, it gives CASSLGGGYTEAFF.

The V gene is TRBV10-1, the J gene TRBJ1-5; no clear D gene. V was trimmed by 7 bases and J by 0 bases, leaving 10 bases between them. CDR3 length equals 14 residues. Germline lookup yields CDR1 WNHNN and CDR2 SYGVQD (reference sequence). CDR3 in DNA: TGCGCCAGCAACGACAATTATAGCAATCAGCCCCAGCATTTT. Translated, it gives CASNDNYSNQPQHF.

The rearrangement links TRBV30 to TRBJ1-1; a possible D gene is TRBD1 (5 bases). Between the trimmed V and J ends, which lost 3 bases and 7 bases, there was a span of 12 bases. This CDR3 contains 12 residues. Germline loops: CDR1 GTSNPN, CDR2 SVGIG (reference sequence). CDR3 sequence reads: CAWSPRADEAFF. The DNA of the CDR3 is TGTGCCTGGAGCCCCAGGGCGGATGAAGCTTTCTTT.

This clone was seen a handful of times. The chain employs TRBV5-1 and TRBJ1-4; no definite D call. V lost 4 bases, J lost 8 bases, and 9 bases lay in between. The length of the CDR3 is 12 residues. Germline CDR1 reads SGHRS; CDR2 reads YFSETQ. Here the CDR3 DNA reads TGCGCCAGCAGCAACAGTGGGGAAAAACTGTTTTTT. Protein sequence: CASSNSGEKLFF. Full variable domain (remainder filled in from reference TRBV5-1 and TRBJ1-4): KAGVTQTPRYLIKTRGQQVTLSCSPISGHRSVSWYQQTPGQGLQFLFEYFSETQRNKGNFPGRFSGRQFSNSRSEMNVSTLELGDSALYLCASSNSGEKLFFGSGTQLSVL.

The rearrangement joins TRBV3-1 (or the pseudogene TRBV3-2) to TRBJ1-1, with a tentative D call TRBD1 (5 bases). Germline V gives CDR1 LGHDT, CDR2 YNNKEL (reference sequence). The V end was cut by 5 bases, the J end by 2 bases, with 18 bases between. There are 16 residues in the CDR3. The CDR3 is CASSAVGRGDNTEAFF. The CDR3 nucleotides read TGTGCCAGCAGCGCTGTGGGGCGGGGGGATAACACTGAAGCTTTCTTT.

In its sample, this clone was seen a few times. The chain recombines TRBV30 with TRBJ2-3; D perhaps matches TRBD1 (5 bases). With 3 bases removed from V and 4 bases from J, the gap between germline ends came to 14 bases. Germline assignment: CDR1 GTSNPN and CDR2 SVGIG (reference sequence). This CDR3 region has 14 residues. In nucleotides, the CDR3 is TGTGCCTGGAGGAACGACAGACCCGCAGATACGCAGTATTTT. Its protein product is CAWRNDRPADTQYF.

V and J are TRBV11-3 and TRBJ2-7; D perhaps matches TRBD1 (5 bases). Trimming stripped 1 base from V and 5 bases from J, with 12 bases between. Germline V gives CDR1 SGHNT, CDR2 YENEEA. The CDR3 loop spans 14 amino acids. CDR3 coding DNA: TGTGCCAGCAGCTTAGGCAGGGCCAGCGACGAGCAGTACTTC. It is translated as CASSLGRASDEQYF. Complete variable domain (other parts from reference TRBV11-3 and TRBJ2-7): EAGVVQSPRYKIIEKKQPVAFWCNPISGHNTLYWYLQNLGQGPELLIRYENEEAVDDSQLPKDRFSAERLKGVDSTLKIQPAELGDSAVYLCASSLGRASDEQYFGPGTRLTVT.

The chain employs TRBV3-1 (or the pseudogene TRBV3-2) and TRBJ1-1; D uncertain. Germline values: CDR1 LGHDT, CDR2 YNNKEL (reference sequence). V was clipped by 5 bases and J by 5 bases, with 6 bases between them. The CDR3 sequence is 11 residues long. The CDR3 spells CASSYRTEAFF. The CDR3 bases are TGTGCCAGCAGCTACCGGACTGAAGCTTTCTTT.

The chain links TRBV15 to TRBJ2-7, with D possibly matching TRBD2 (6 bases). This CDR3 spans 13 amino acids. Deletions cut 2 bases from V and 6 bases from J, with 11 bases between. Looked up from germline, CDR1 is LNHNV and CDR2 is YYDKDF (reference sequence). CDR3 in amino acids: CATSRRAGREQYF. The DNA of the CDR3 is TGTGCCACCAGCAGACGGGCGGGACGCGAGCAGTACTTC.

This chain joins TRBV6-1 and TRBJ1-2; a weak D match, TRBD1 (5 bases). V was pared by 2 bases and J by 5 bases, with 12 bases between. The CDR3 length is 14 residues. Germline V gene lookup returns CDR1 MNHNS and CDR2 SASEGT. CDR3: CASSENWGAYGYTF. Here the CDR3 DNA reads TGTGCCAGCAGTGAAAATTGGGGCGCATATGGCTACACCTTC.

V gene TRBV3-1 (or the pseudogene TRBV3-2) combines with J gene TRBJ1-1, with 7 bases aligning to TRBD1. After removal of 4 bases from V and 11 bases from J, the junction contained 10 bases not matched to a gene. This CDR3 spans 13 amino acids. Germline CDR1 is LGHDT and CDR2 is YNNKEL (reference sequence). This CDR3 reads CASSRPTGTGAFF. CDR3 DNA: TGTGCCAGCAGCCGTCCGACAGGGACTGGGGCTTTCTTT.

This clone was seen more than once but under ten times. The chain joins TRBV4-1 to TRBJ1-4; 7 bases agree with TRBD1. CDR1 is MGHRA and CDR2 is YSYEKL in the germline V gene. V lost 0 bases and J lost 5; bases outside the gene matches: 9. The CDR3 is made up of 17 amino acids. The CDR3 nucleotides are TGCGCCAGCAGCCAAGATATTGGGACAGTGGAGAATGAAAAACTGTTTTTT. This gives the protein CASSQDIGTVENEKLFF.